Listed below are T cell receptor beta chains from one sample, sequenced in a study of shared clonotypes between healthy human individuals. The repertoire was sequenced with immunoSEQ multiplex PCR; TCRdb's copy has only in-frame clones and lacks some. This table has under 1 million clones, about 96% appearing once. Sequenced material: naive CD8+ T cells sorted from blood. These receptors were obtained from a young man in good health. Each CDR3 is given with its conserved first and last residue. The D gene is left open where the match is weak. Clone size appears in some rows only: once, few, many, or a class for an expanded clone.

v_call	d_call	clone_size	j_call	cdr3_nt	cdr3_aa
TRBV28	NA	NA	TRBJ1-5	TGTGCCAGCAGTTATGAGAGAGGCAATCAGCCCCAGCATTTT	CASSYERGNQPQHF
TRBV4-1	NA	NA	TRBJ2-2	TGCGCCAGCAGCCTTACGGGTGGGAGTGTAAACACCGGGGAGCTGTTTTTT	CASSLTGGSVNTGELFF
TRBV6-1	NA	NA	TRBJ2-1	TGTGCCAGCAGTGCTCTAGACAATGAGCAGTTCTTC	CASSALDNEQFF
TRBV15	NA	once	TRBJ1-2	TGTGCCACCAGCACCGGACAGAGCCATTCTTTTAACTATGGCTACACCTTC	CATSTGQSHSFNYGYTF
TRBV10-1	TRBD2	NA	TRBJ2-7	TGCGCCAGCAGTGAGTCGGCTAGCGGGACGGACGAGCAGTACTTC	CASSESASGTDEQYF
TRBV7-2	NA	NA	TRBJ2-7	TGTGCCAGCAGCTTCAATCCCGGGACACCTTACCCCGGGGAGCAGTACTTC	CASSFNPGTPYPGEQYF
TRBV7-2	NA	NA	TRBJ1-1	TGTGCCAGCAGTTTTATGGACACTGAAGCTTTCTTT	CASSFMDTEAFF
TRBV18	TRBD1	NA	TRBJ2-7	TGTGCCAGCTCAGCCAGACCCGGGACAGGGACCCCCTACGAGCAGTACTTC	CASSARPGTGTPYEQYF
TRBV27	NA	NA	TRBJ2-1	TGTGCCAGCAGTTTTTCAGAAGGGTCCTACAATGAGCAGTTCTTC	CASSFSEGSYNEQFF
TRBV29-1	NA	NA	TRBJ2-1	TGCAGCGGTGCGATGGAACGGCTAGTCGCCTACAATGAGCAGTTCTTC	CSGAMERLVAYNEQFF
TRBV11-2	NA	NA	TRBJ2-3	TGTGCCAGCAGCTCAGCGGGACTGGGGGCATTGGATACGCAGTATTTT	CASSSAGLGALDTQYF
TRBV30	NA	once	TRBJ2-1	TGTGCCTTAGTGGTGGACTCCTACAATGAGCAGTTCTTC	CALVVDSYNEQFF
TRBV11-3	TRBD2	NA	TRBJ2-2	TGTGCCAGTACCGAACTAGCGGGAGCTGGGGAGCTGTTTTTT	CASTELAGAGELFF
TRBV5-5	TRBD2	NA	TRBJ2-7	TGTGCCAGCAGCTACGTAGCGGGCGACTCCTACGAGCAGTACTTC	CASSYVAGDSYEQYF
TRBV4-1	NA	NA	TRBJ1-3	TGCGCCAGCAGCCAAGATCACGGCCCCTCTGGAAACACCATATATTTT	CASSQDHGPSGNTIYF
TRBV29-1	NA	once	TRBJ2-3	TGCAGCGGGACATTGGTCGGGCCCCAAGCGAATACGCAGTATTTT	CSGTLVGPQANTQYF
TRBV7-9	TRBD2	NA	TRBJ2-1	TGTGCCAGCAGCGGGGATACTAGCGGGACCTACAATGAGCAGTTCTTC	CASSGDTSGTYNEQFF
TRBV14	NA	NA	TRBJ1-2	TGTGCCAGCAGCCAATCATACGGGGGCGTCTATGGCTACACCTTC	CASSQSYGGVYGYTF
TRBV18	NA	NA	TRBJ2-7	TGTGCCAGCTCACCAAAGGACTACTACGAGCAGTACTTC	CASSPKDYYEQYF
TRBV6-5	NA	NA	TRBJ2-7	TGTGCCAGCAGTTCCTCCGGGCCAATAACCTACGAGCAGTACTTC	CASSSSGPITYEQYF
TRBV7-9	NA	NA	TRBJ2-1	TGTGCCAGCAGCTTTTGGGAACTAGGCTCCTACAATGAGCAGTTCTTC	CASSFWELGSYNEQFF
TRBV6-1	TRBD1	NA	TRBJ1-1	TGTGCCAGCATTACAGGGGGGAGCACTGAAGCTTTCTTT	CASITGGSTEAFF
TRBV9	NA	NA	TRBJ1-3	TGTGCCAGCGACCCGGGGGACGGAACCTCTGGAAACACCATATATTTT	CASDPGDGTSGNTIYF
TRBV9	NA	NA	TRBJ2-1	TGTGCCAGCAGCCTATCTAAGACTGAGCAGTTCTTC	CASSLSKTEQFF
TRBV19	NA	NA	TRBJ1-5	TGTGCCAGTAGTATAGATCCCCCCGACATGAATCAGCCCCAGCATTTT	CASSIDPPDMNQPQHF
TRBV29-1	TRBD2	once	TRBJ2-7	TGCAGCGCACGGGAGGACTCCTACGAGCAGTACTTC	CSAREDSYEQYF
TRBV7-9	NA	NA	TRBJ1-5	TGTGCCAGCAGCTTAGGTCTACAGCCCCAGCATTTT	CASSLGLQPQHF
TRBV29-1	NA	NA	TRBJ1-3	TGCAGCGTTGAGACGGACTCTGGAAACACCATATATTTT	CSVETDSGNTIYF
TRBV5-1	NA	NA	TRBJ2-2	TGCGCCAGCAGCTTGGCCCGCCGACACCGAGAGGGAACCGGGGAGCTGTTTTTT	CASSLARRHREGTGELFF
TRBV7-2	NA	NA	TRBJ2-7	TGTGCCAGCAGCCCGGGGCCTTACTACGAGCAGTACTTC	CASSPGPYYEQYF
TRBV7-8	NA	few	TRBJ2-7	TGTGCCAGCAGCTTACAGGGTCGTTCCTACGAGCAGTACTTC	CASSLQGRSYEQYF
TRBV6-5	TRBD1	NA	TRBJ1-5	TGTGCCAGCAGTTGGACAGGAGAAAGTCAGCCCCAGCATTTT	CASSWTGESQPQHF
TRBV19	TRBD2	once	TRBJ2-5	TGTGCCAGTAGTAAGGAGGTTTTAGGGCGGACTAGCGGGAGGAAGGAAGAGACCCAGTACTTC	CASSKEVLGRTSGRKEETQYF
TRBV7-9	TRBD2	NA	TRBJ2-1	TGTGCCAGCAGCCCGGGGACTAGCGGGAGGAAGAATGAGCAGTTCTTC	CASSPGTSGRKNEQFF
TRBV27	NA	NA	TRBJ2-1	TGTGCCAGCAGTTTTAAGACCCACGGACCTTACAATGAGCAGTTCTTC	CASSFKTHGPYNEQFF